Listed here are 20 T cell receptor beta chains from one sample, sequenced in a study of cytomegalovirus exposure and HLA in healthy donors. Primers: 60 Vbeta forward and 13 Jbeta reverse. Using immunoSEQ multiplex PCR, the repertoire was profiled, and TCRdb retains in-frame clones only, with some absent. The sample lists roughly 100,000 clones; roughly 71% were seen once. Sequenced material: PBMCs. All receptors derive from a man aged 35-49 years in good health and CMV-seropositive.

This clone was observed a handful of times. The J gene is TRBJ2-7, the V gene TRBV4-2; 11 bases line up with TRBD2. J lost 2 bases, V lost 5 bases, and 2 bases had no gene match. The CDR3 length is 14 residues. Germline CDR1 and CDR2: LGHNA and YNFKEQ. The CDR3 reads CASSSGLAAYEQYF. Here the CDR3 DNA reads TGTGCCAGCAGCTCGGGACTAGCGGCCTACGAGCAGTACTTC.

CDR3 DNA: TGTGCCAGCAGTCCTACTAGCCCGTCCTACGAGCAGTACTTC. Translating gives CASSPTSPSYEQYF. The chain carries TRBV6-5 and TRBJ2-7; D may be TRBD2 (6 bases). Trimming cost V 5 bases and J 1 base, with 12 bases left between them. Germline-derived CDR1 and CDR2 are MNHEY and SVGAGI. CDR3 size: 14 residues.

This clone was picked up a small number of times. This chain joins TRBV9 and TRBJ2-1, with D perhaps TRBD2 (6 bases). The CDR3 has 17 amino acids. Trimming removed 1 base at V and 9 bases at J, with 23 bases between. Germline CDR1 and CDR2: SGDLS and YYNGEE. CDR3 sequence reads: CASSVKAGKLLQGEQFF. Here the CDR3 DNA reads TGTGCCAGCAGCGTAAAGGCGGGAAAGCTCCTACAAGGTGAGCAGTTCTTC.

There are a few counts of this clone. The chain uses TRBV6-1 and TRBJ1-2, with unresolved D. The V gene's germline CDR1 is MNHNS and CDR2 SASEGT. The CDR3 is made up of 12 amino acids. Trimming removed 2 bases at V and 8 bases at J, with 9 bases between. CDR3 residues: CASSESSGGYTF. DNA for the CDR3: TGTGCCAGCAGTGAATCGAGCGGCGGCTACACCTTC.

In DNA form, the CDR3 reads TGCGCCAGCAGCCAAAGAGAGGGCTCTCAAGAGACCCAGTACTTC. Protein sequence: CASSQREGSQETQYF. The gene calls are TRBV4-1 and TRBJ2-5, with D possibly being TRBD2 (5 bases). The ends were cut back, 2 bases at V and 2 bases at J, with 12 bases in the middle. In germline, CDR1 is MGHRA, CDR2 YSYEKL. This CDR3 is built from 15 residues.

J is TRBJ2-2 and V is TRBV10-3, with D perhaps matching TRBD2 (5 bases). The germline CDR1 and CDR2 sequences are ENHRY and SYGVKD. V lost 0 bases and J lost 4, with 9 bases in between. The CDR3 extends over 15 amino acids. The CDR3 bases are TGTGCCATCAGTGAGTCGACCGGGGTCACCGGGGAGCTGTTTTTT. Its translation: CAISESTGVTGELFF.

The V gene is TRBV6-5, the J gene TRBJ1-4; D is possibly TRBD1 (5 bases). This CDR3 comprises 14 residues. Trimming took off 2 bases at V and 8 bases at J, with 12 bases between the two ends. Germline V gene lookup returns CDR1 MNHEY and CDR2 SVGAGI. The DNA for the CDR3 is TGTGCCAGCAGTTACGGCGGGGCGGTGGAAAAACTGTTTTTT. Translation: CASSYGGAVEKLFF.

This clone was detected only a few times. The chain links TRBV7-9 to TRBJ1-5; TRBD1 matches 9 bases. Per the germline V gene, CDR1 is SEHNR and CDR2 is FQNEAQ (reference sequence). The CDR3 extends over 15 amino acids. Losses at the gene ends were 5 bases for V and 4 bases for J; bases not matched to a gene: 6. CDR3 nucleotides: TGTGCCAGCAGCCATTCCGGGACAGGGAATCAGCCCCAGCATTTT. Its protein product is CASSHSGTGNQPQHF. Together with reference TRBV7-9 and TRBJ1-5, the CDR3 gives the full variable domain: DTGVSQNPRHKITKRGQNVTFRCDPISEHNRLYWYRQTLGQGPEFLTYFQNEAQLEKSRLLSDRFSAERPKGSFSTLEIQRTEQGDSAMYLCASSHSGTGNQPQHFGDGTRLSIL.

This chain uses TRBV28 with TRBJ1-1; 8 nucleotides agree with TRBD1. Germline V gives CDR1 MDHEN, CDR2 SYDVKM. This CDR3 spans 13 amino acids. J gave up 4 bases and V 6 bases, and 4 bases lay outside the gene matches. CDR3: CASSTTGGTEAFF. Here the CDR3 DNA reads TGTGCCAGCAGCACTACAGGGGGCACTGAAGCTTTCTTT.

The CDR3 here is CASSAGQGRTYEQYF. The CDR3 DNA sequence: TGTGCCAGCAGCGCAGGACAGGGGAGAACCTACGAGCAGTACTTC. The chain links TRBV9 to TRBJ2-7, with 9 bases fitting TRBD1. V gave up 3 bases and J gave up 2 bases; unmatched junction bases: 6. Germline CDR1 is SGDLS and CDR2 is YYNGEE. The CDR3 spans 15 residues.

This clone was seen only a few times. The chain employs TRBV16 and TRBJ1-2; the D is unclear. The CDR3 is 15 residues long. The V end lost 2 bases, the J end lost 10 bases, and 20 bases lay between the germline ends. Germline loops: CDR1 KGHSY, CDR2 FQNENV. DNA for the CDR3: TGTGCCAGCAGCCAAAGGCGGCCACCTCACGGCTACTACACCTTC. Translated, it gives CASSQRRPPHGYYTF.

This clone was observed once. The rearrangement uses TRBV10-1 and TRBJ2-3, with TRBD2 matching over 11 bases. The CDR3 contains 18 residues. From germline, CDR1 is WNHNN and CDR2 SYGVQD (reference sequence). The trim removed 6 bases at V and 1 base at J, leaving 12 bases unmatched. This CDR3 is CASSRTSGLRGGTDTQYF. As DNA, the CDR3 is TGCGCCAGCAGCCGGACTAGCGGGCTCCGTGGGGGCACAGATACGCAGTATTTT.

Comment on this clone: This CDR3 is also generated by other DNA sequences in the sample. The chain links TRBV6-6 to TRBJ2-2; D unclear. V lost 8 bases and J 2 bases, leaving 6 bases between the germline ends. The CDR3 runs to 12 residues. The germline V gene encodes CDR1 MNHNY and CDR2 SVGAGI (reference sequence). In DNA, the CDR3 is TGTGCCAGCCGAACTAACACCGGGGAGCTGTTTTTT. Translating gives CASRTNTGELFF.

This clone was detected only a few times. The rearrangement uses TRBV5-6 and TRBJ2-4, with TRBD1 as a possible D gene (6 bases). The CDR3 sequence is 14 residues long. CDR1 and CDR2 (germline): SGHDT, YYEEEE. The V end was cut by 4 bases, the J end by 9 bases, with 17 bases between. CDR3 in amino acids: CASSTSTGARIQYF. In DNA, the CDR3 is TGTGCCAGCAGCACCTCGACAGGAGCTCGCATTCAGTACTTC.

The chain carries TRBV9 and TRBJ2-3, with D uncertain. The germline gives CDR1 SGDLS, CDR2 YYNGEE. The germline V and J ends were trimmed by 5 bases and 2 bases, with 9 bases remaining between them. The CDR3 consists of 13 residues. The CDR3: CASSTDLTDTQYF. The CDR3 DNA reads TGTGCCAGCAGTACAGACCTCACAGATACGCAGTATTTT.

The V and J genes are TRBV2 and TRBJ1-1, with D unclear. Germline-derived CDR1 and CDR2 are SNHLY and FYNNEI. V was shortened by 7 bases and J by 0 bases, with 9 bases between the two germline ends. CDR3 length: 13 residues. In DNA, the CDR3 is TGTGCCAGCAAAGAGGACTTGAACACTGAAGCTTTCTTT. It specifies CASKEDLNTEAFF.

The chain is built from TRBV4-1 and TRBJ2-1; weak D call: TRBD2 (5 bases). V was trimmed by 0 bases and J by 11 bases, leaving 11 bases between them. CDR3 length: 13 residues. Germline V CDR1 and CDR2: MGHRA, YSYEKL. Here the CDR3 DNA reads TGCGCCAGCAGCCAAGAAGGCGCGGGTAAGCAGTTCTTC. It codes for CASSQEGAGKQFF.

The chain carries TRBV19 and TRBJ1-5; possible D gene TRBD1, 6 bases. Trimming removed 6 bases at V and 2 bases at J, with 14 bases between. From germline, CDR1 is LNHDA and CDR2 SQIVND (reference sequence). The CDR3 is 15 residues long. The CDR3 is CASSLQGFGNQPQHF. CDR3 in DNA: TGTGCCAGTAGCCTACAGGGATTCGGCAATCAGCCCCAGCATTTT.

The rearrangement uses TRBV5-6 and TRBJ2-3; the match to TRBD2 covers 11 bases. Germline lookup yields CDR1 SGHDT and CDR2 YYEEEE. The CDR3 is made up of 15 amino acids. With 4 bases clipped from V and 8 bases from J, the junction kept 9 bases outside the gene matches. The CDR3 spells CASSPTSGSLGTQYF. The CDR3 DNA reads as TGTGCCAGCAGCCCTACTAGCGGGAGTCTCGGTACGCAGTATTTT.

This rearrangement joins TRBV6-4 to TRBJ2-3; weak D call: TRBD1 (6 bases). Trimming removed 7 bases at V and 2 bases at J, with 28 bases between. The CDR3 has 19 amino acids. The germline V gene has CDR1 MRHNA and CDR2 SNTAGT. This CDR3 reads CASKNSRDNLRLLTDTQYF. The CDR3 DNA reads as TGTGCCAGCAAAAATTCCCGGGACAATCTTCGCCTTCTCACAGATACGCAGTATTTT.